Listed here are 14 T cell receptor beta chains from one sample, sequenced in a study of blood T cell repertoires in COVID-19. Generated by immunoSEQ multiplex PCR, the TCRdb table keeps only in-frame clones and is missing some. The profile covers about 270,000 clones, with about 89% appearing a single time and approximately 2.5% taken by the ten largest. Specimen: PBMCs or T cells enriched from blood (not recorded which). Source of these receptors: a young woman who had recovered from COVID-19.

The rearrangement uses TRBV18 and TRBJ1-2, with 10 bases that match TRBD1. Looked up from germline, CDR1 is KGHSH and CDR2 is LQKENI. CDR3 size: 18 residues. V was pared by 3 bases and J by 5 bases, with 15 bases of the junction left unmatched. The CDR3 here is CASSPFTPGQGTRYGYTF. The DNA for the CDR3 is TGTGCCAGCTCACCTTTCACGCCGGGACAGGGGACGAGATATGGCTACACCTTC.

This clone has a handful of counts. This rearrangement joins TRBV6-5 to TRBJ2-2; D perhaps matches TRBD1 (5 bases). Looked up from germline, CDR1 is MNHEY and CDR2 is SVGAGI. Deletions cut 4 bases from V and 2 bases from J, with 11 bases between. The CDR3 length is 15 residues. CDR3 loop: CASSLRQTNTGELFF. CDR3 DNA: TGTGCCAGCAGTTTAAGACAGACAAACACCGGGGAGCTGTTTTTT.

The CDR3: CASSSSQGSPAYEQYF. For the CDR3, the DNA is TGTGCCAGCAGTAGCTCACAGGGATCTCCTGCTTACGAGCAGTACTTC. The chain is built from TRBV6-8 and TRBJ2-7, with D possibly being TRBD1 (6 bases). CDR3 length equals 16 residues. The V end was cut by 5 bases, the J end by 4 bases, with 21 bases between. Germline-derived CDR1 and CDR2 are MNHGY and SAAAGT.

The V call is TRBV6-5, the J call TRBJ2-7, with TRBD1 matching over 7 bases. Germline values: CDR1 MNHEY, CDR2 SVGAGI. The J segment lost 7 bases and the V segment lost 4 bases, leaving 13 bases of the junction unmatched. The CDR3 covers 15 residues. In DNA, the CDR3 is TGTGCCAGCAGTTCCTCGAGGGGGCTCCTGGGGGAGCAGTACTTC. The encoded protein is CASSSSRGLLGEQYF.

The chain has TRBV3-1 (or the pseudogene TRBV3-2) and TRBJ2-3; D gene uncertain. V was shortened by 3 bases and J by 1 base, with 8 bases between the two germline ends. CDR1 and CDR2 (germline): LGHDT, YNNKEL (reference sequence). The CDR3 is 14 residues long. The CDR3 nucleotides read TGTGCCAGCAGCCATAATACTGGCACAGATACGCAGTATTTT. It translates to CASSHNTGTDTQYF.

The V call is TRBV27, the J call TRBJ1-2; 10 positions agree with TRBD1. The CDR3 consists of 16 residues. Trimming took 5 bases from V and 3 from J; bases not matched to a gene: 9. CDR1 and CDR2 (germline): MNHEY, SMNVEV (reference sequence). The CDR3 here is CASSPDRGSPDYGYTF. CDR3 coding DNA: TGTGCCAGCAGTCCGGACAGGGGGTCTCCGGACTATGGCTACACCTTC.

V is TRBV9 and J is TRBJ2-3; D remains unclear. Trimming stripped 7 bases from V and 0 bases from J, with 15 bases between. The CDR3 has 15 amino acids. From germline, CDR1 is SGDLS and CDR2 YYNGEE. The CDR3: CASSPSLSSTDTQYF. The DNA for the CDR3 is TGTGCCAGCTCCCCCTCCCTCTCTAGCACAGATACGCAGTATTTT.

The chain carries TRBV7-9 and TRBJ1-2; D is possibly TRBD1 (5 bases). Trimming took 1 base from V and 6 from J, leaving 9 bases between them. The CDR3 is made up of 13 amino acids. Germline V gives CDR1 SEHNR, CDR2 FQNEAQ (reference sequence). DNA for the CDR3: TGTGCCAGCAGCTTAGTTTCAGGGAATGGCTACACCTTC. Translating it yields CASSLVSGNGYTF.

Here the CDR3 reads CASSRRTIGETQYF. The DNA for the CDR3 is TGTGCCAGCAGTCGCCGGACTATCGGAGAGACCCAGTACTTC. This chain uses TRBV6-5 with TRBJ2-5, with D perhaps matching TRBD2 (6 bases). The CDR3 loop spans 14 amino acids. The ends were cut back, 5 bases at V and 4 bases at J, with 14 bases in the middle. Germline CDR1 and CDR2: MNHEY and SVGAGI.

The DNA for the CDR3 is TGTGCCAGCAGCCCCGACAGGGGCACAGATACGCAGTATTTT. As protein: CASSPDRGTDTQYF. The rearrangement uses TRBV7-7 and TRBJ2-3; the match to TRBD1 covers 7 bases. CDR1 is SSHAT and CDR2 is FNYEAQ in the germline V gene (reference sequence). V was clipped by 5 bases and J by 1 base; unmatched bases: 3. The CDR3 contains 14 residues.

The V gene is TRBV19, the J gene TRBJ2-3; 9 nucleotides align to TRBD1. Trimming cost V 5 bases and J 11 bases; bases outside gene matches: 5. Germline lookup yields CDR1 LNHDA and CDR2 SQIVND (reference sequence). The CDR3 spans 12 residues. CDR3 protein: CASSLGQGKQYF. The CDR3 nucleotides read TGTGCCAGTAGTTTGGGACAGGGAAAGCAGTATTTT. Variable domain in full (rest from reference TRBV19 and TRBJ2-3): DGGITQSPKYLFRKEGQNVTLSCEQNLNHDAMYWYRQDPGQGLRLIYYSQIVNDFQKGDIAEGYSVSREKKESFPLTVTSAQKNPTAFYLCASSLGQGKQYFGPGTRLTVL.

This clone came up a few times. The genes are TRBV24-1 and TRBJ2-7; the D gene is possibly TRBD1 (6 bases). Per the germline V gene, CDR1 is KGHDR and CDR2 is SFDVKD. Trimming took off 7 bases at V and 2 bases at J, with 8 bases between the two ends. This CDR3 contains 12 residues. The CDR3: CATRGDTYEQYF. Here the CDR3 DNA reads TGTGCCACCAGGGGGGACACCTACGAGCAGTACTTC.

The chain has TRBV9 and TRBJ2-1; no firm D call. Germline V gene sequence: CDR1 SGDLS, CDR2 YYNGEE. This CDR3 spans 14 amino acids. V lost 4 bases and J lost 1, with 9 bases in between. This CDR3 reads CASSSQESYNEQFF. DNA of the CDR3: TGTGCCAGCAGCTCCCAGGAATCCTACAATGAGCAGTTCTTC.

The chain recombines TRBV13 with TRBJ2-7, with 8 nucleotides matching TRBD1. Germline V gene lookup returns CDR1 PRHDT and CDR2 FYEKMQ (reference sequence). This CDR3 contains 14 residues. With 2 bases clipped from V and 2 bases from J, the junction kept 2 bases outside the gene matches. The CDR3 reads CASSLKGQAYEQYF. The CDR3 nucleotides read TGTGCCAGCAGCTTAAAGGGACAGGCCTACGAGCAGTACTTC.